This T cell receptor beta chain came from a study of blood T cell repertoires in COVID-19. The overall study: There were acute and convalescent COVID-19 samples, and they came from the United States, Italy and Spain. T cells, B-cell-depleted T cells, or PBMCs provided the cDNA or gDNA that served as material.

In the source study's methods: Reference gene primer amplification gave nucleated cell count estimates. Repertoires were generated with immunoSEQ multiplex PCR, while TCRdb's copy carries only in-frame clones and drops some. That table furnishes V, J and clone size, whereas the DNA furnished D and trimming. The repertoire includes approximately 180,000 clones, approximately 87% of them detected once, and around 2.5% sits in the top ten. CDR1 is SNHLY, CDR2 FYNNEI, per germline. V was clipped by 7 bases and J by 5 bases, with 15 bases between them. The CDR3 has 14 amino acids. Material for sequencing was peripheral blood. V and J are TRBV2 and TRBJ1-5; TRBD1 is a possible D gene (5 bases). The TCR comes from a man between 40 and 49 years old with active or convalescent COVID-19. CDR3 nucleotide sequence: TGTGCCAGCACCCCCAGGGAGGGTCATCAGCCCCAGCATTTT. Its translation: CASTPREGHQPQHF.